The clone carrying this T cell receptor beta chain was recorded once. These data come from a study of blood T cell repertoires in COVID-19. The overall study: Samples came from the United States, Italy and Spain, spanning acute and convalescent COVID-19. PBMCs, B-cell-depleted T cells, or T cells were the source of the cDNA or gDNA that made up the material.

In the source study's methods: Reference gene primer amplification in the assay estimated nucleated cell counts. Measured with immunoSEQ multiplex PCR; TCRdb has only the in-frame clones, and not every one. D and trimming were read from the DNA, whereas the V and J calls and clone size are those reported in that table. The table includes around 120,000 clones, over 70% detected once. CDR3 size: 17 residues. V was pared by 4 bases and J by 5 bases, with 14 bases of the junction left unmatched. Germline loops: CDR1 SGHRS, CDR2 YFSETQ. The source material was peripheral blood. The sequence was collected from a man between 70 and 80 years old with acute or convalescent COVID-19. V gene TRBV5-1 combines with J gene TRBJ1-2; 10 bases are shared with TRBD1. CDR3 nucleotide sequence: TGCGCCAGCAGCCTGAAAGCCGGACAGGGGGAGGAGTATGGCTACACCTTC. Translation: CASSLKAGQGEEYGYTF.